This T cell receptor beta chain was sequenced during a study of CD8 T cells in Susac syndrome. Random-hexamer reverse transcription was applied to roughly 0.45 to 1 ug RNA. TCRdb processed the immunoSEQ multiplex PCR reads anew with MiXCR; each CDR3 protein has one entry. The sample lists approximately 210,000 distinct CDR3 sequences; roughly 93% were seen once. Blood CD8+ and CD4+ T cells underwent high-throughput TCR beta sequencing. The CDR3 extends over 21 amino acids. V lost 6 bases to trimming and J lost 7 bases; unmatched junction nucleotides: 27. Germline values: CDR1 MNHNS, CDR2 SASEGT. This receptor was taken from a human donor with Susac syndrome. This chain connects TRBV6-1 to TRBJ1-6; 7 positions match TRBD1. The sample consisted of CD4+ T cells from PBMCs. The CDR3 reads CASRIKVPTGKIMAGNSPLHF. CDR3 DNA: TGTGCCAGCAGAATAAAAGTACCGACAGGGAAAATTATGGCGGGCAATTCACCCCTCCACTTT.